A single count supports the clone carrying this TCR beta chain. What it binds is not known. This sample was taken from a study of cytomegalovirus exposure and HLA in healthy donors. Study outcomes and limitations: Earlier analysis looked at TCR beta V segments, and most were productive about 87% or about 30% of the time. Of the V segments, some could not be distinguished, including TRBV6-2 and TRBV6-3, and were excluded.

The ends were cut back, 2 bases at V and 3 bases at J, with 16 bases in the middle. CDR1 is ENHRY, CDR2 SYGVKD, per germline. CDR3 length: 16 amino acids. Vbeta (60) and Jbeta (13) primers were used in the PCR. Produced via immunoSEQ multiplex PCR; TCRdb's table is partial and in-frame only. The top ten hold about 1.4% of the sample, which has some 150,000 clones, around 79% seen once. Source material: PBMCs. The source is a woman aged 40 to 49 in good health and CMV-seronegative. The chain has TRBV10-3 and TRBJ1-1; D not resolved. This CDR3 reads CAISEKQPSTYTEAFF. CDR3 coding DNA: TGTGCCATCAGTGAGAAGCAACCGTCAACCTACACTGAAGCTTTCTTT.